A selection of T cell receptor beta chains follows, all from one sample in a study of PD-1 blockade in classical Hodgkin lymphoma. The protocol was immunoSEQ multiplex PCR, while the TCRdb copy is restricted to in-frame clones and leaves out a portion. In the table there are 20,000 to 30,000 clones, roughly four fifths of which are singletons. The sample in question was peripheral blood mononuclear cells (PBMCs), obtained before the second cycle of nivolumab. These receptors all stem from a human donor with classical Hodgkin lymphoma. Each CDR3 is given with its conserved first and last residue. Fields, in order: D gene, J gene, clone size, V gene, CDR3 DNA, CDR3 protein. The D gene is left open where the match is weak. Only part of the rows carry a size: once, few, many, or a class if the clone is expanded.

d_gene: -
j_gene: TRBJ2-5
abundance: -
v_gene: TRBV9
CDR3nt: TGTGCCAGCAGCGTAGGAGGGGGAGGCAACCAAGAGACCCAGTACTTC
CDR3aa: CASSVGGGGNQETQYF

d_gene: TRBD1
j_gene: TRBJ1-1
abundance: few
v_gene: TRBV6-4
CDR3nt: TGTGCCAGCAGTGCCGACAGGGGGCATGGAGCTTTCTTT
CDR3aa: CASSADRGHGAFF

d_gene: TRBD1
j_gene: TRBJ1-3
abundance: -
v_gene: TRBV7-2
CDR3nt: TGTGCCAGCAGCTTAGTAGGGGGACAGGGGTACGGAAACACCATATATTTT
CDR3aa: CASSLVGGQGYGNTIYF

d_gene: TRBD2
j_gene: TRBJ2-2
abundance: -
v_gene: TRBV19
CDR3nt: TGTGCTTCGGGAGGCAGCGCCGCCGGGGAGCTGTTTTTT
CDR3aa: CASGGSAAGELFF

d_gene: TRBD1
j_gene: TRBJ2-3
abundance: once
v_gene: TRBV5-4
CDR3nt: TGTGCCAGCAGCCCGACAGGGGTGGGAGATACGCAGTATTTT
CDR3aa: CASSPTGVGDTQYF

d_gene: -
j_gene: TRBJ1-6
abundance: -
v_gene: TRBV4-1
CDR3nt: TGCGCCAGCAGCCACGCAAGGGGGGGGCAGGGCTACGATTCACCCCTCCACTTT
CDR3aa: CASSHARGGQGYDSPLHF

d_gene: -
j_gene: TRBJ1-5
abundance: -
v_gene: TRBV7-9
CDR3nt: TGTGCCAGCAGCTTACAGGGTTGGCAGCCCCAGCATTTT
CDR3aa: CASSLQGWQPQHF

d_gene: TRBD1
j_gene: TRBJ1-1
abundance: -
v_gene: TRBV12-5
CDR3nt: TGTGCTAGTGGTTTCGACAGGGCGAACACTGAAGCTTTCTTT
CDR3aa: CASGFDRANTEAFF

d_gene: -
j_gene: TRBJ2-2
abundance: -
v_gene: TRBV7-3
CDR3nt: TGTGCCAGCAGCTTAGGAGGGGGCTCAAGCGGGGAGCTGTTTTTT
CDR3aa: CASSLGGGSSGELFF

d_gene: TRBD1
j_gene: TRBJ1-1
abundance: -
v_gene: TRBV7-2
CDR3nt: TGCGCCAGCAGCCAGAGGACAGGGAGGGAAGCTTTCTTT
CDR3aa: CASSQRTGREAFF

d_gene: -
j_gene: TRBJ1-2
abundance: -
v_gene: TRBV4-3
CDR3nt: TGCGCCAGCAGCCAAGAGGCGGTCATCACTTTGGGTGGCTACACCTTC
CDR3aa: CASSQEAVITLGGYTF

d_gene: -
j_gene: TRBJ1-5
abundance: -
v_gene: TRBV5-6
CDR3nt: TGTGCCAGCAGCCGCCGGACAGAGAGGGGGGATCAGCCCCAGCATTTT
CDR3aa: CASSRRTERGDQPQHF

d_gene: -
j_gene: TRBJ1-1
abundance: few
v_gene: TRBV5-4
CDR3nt: TGTGCCAGCAGCAAAGACAACCACAGGAACACTGAAGCTTTCTTT
CDR3aa: CASSKDNHRNTEAFF

d_gene: -
j_gene: TRBJ1-2
abundance: -
v_gene: TRBV29-1
CDR3nt: TGCAGCGTTGAAGAATCAGACCTCCACACCTTC
CDR3aa: CSVEESDLHTF

d_gene: -
j_gene: TRBJ2-3
abundance: once
v_gene: TRBV4-1
CDR3nt: TGCGCCAGCAGCCAAGATCAGTCTAGTAGTGGCACAGATACGCAGTATTTT
CDR3aa: CASSQDQSSSGTDTQYF

d_gene: -
j_gene: TRBJ1-1
abundance: -
v_gene: TRBV7-9
CDR3nt: TGTGCCAGCAGCTTAGTAACAGGGTACCCTGAAGCTTTCTTT
CDR3aa: CASSLVTGYPEAFF

d_gene: -
j_gene: TRBJ1-2
abundance: -
v_gene: TRBV27
CDR3nt: TGTGCCAGCAGTTTGGGTACAGGGACGTCCTACACCTTC
CDR3aa: CASSLGTGTSYTF

d_gene: -
j_gene: TRBJ2-3
abundance: -
v_gene: TRBV28
CDR3nt: TGTGCCAGCAGTCACAGGGTTTCTAGCACAGATACGCAGTATTTT
CDR3aa: CASSHRVSSTDTQYF

d_gene: -
j_gene: TRBJ2-7
abundance: -
v_gene: TRBV4-1
CDR3nt: TGCGCCAGCAGCCAAGAGGAAGGGGGATCCTACGAGCAGTACTTC
CDR3aa: CASSQEEGGSYEQYF

d_gene: -
j_gene: TRBJ1-2
abundance: once
v_gene: TRBV5-8
CDR3nt: TGTGCCAGCGGACCCCCGAGGGTCCGTCTCTATGGCTACACCTTC
CDR3aa: CASGPPRVRLYGYTF

d_gene: TRBD1
j_gene: TRBJ1-5
abundance: -
v_gene: TRBV28
CDR3nt: TGTGCCAGCATGGCATGGGGGACAGGGACATATAGCAATCAGCCCCAGCATTTT
CDR3aa: CASMAWGTGTYSNQPQHF

d_gene: TRBD1
j_gene: TRBJ2-2
abundance: -
v_gene: TRBV4-3
CDR3nt: TGCGCCAGCAGCCTGGGACAGTTGAACACCGGGGAGCTGTTTTTT
CDR3aa: CASSLGQLNTGELFF

d_gene: TRBD1
j_gene: TRBJ1-2
abundance: -
v_gene: TRBV19
CDR3nt: TGTGCCAGTAGTCTTGGGGACAGTTGGGATGCTGGTGGCTACACCTTC
CDR3aa: CASSLGDSWDAGGYTF

d_gene: -
j_gene: TRBJ1-1
abundance: -
v_gene: TRBV7-6
CDR3nt: TGTGCCAGCAGCTCTTTGGGATCTTTGAACACTGAAGCTTTCTTT
CDR3aa: CASSSLGSLNTEAFF

d_gene: -
j_gene: TRBJ1-1
abundance: once
v_gene: TRBV6-1
CDR3nt: TGTGCCAGCAGTAGAGTGACAGGCCCAACTGAAGCTTTCTTT
CDR3aa: CASSRVTGPTEAFF

d_gene: -
j_gene: TRBJ1-2
abundance: once
v_gene: TRBV7-2
CDR3nt: TGTGCCAGCAGCTTAGGATTTGGGGGGTTTGGCTACACCTTC
CDR3aa: CASSLGFGGFGYTF

d_gene: -
j_gene: TRBJ1-6
abundance: -
v_gene: TRBV6-5
CDR3nt: TGTGCCAGCAGGGGAAACAGGGTCAATAATTCACCCCTCCACTTT
CDR3aa: CASRGNRVNNSPLHF

d_gene: TRBD2
j_gene: TRBJ2-2
abundance: -
v_gene: TRBV30
CDR3nt: TGTGCCTGGAGTGTATTAACTAGCGGGGGGAGGATCACCGGGGAGCTGTTTTTT
CDR3aa: CAWSVLTSGGRITGELFF

d_gene: TRBD2
j_gene: TRBJ2-1
abundance: -
v_gene: TRBV29-1
CDR3nt: TGCAGCGTGGACCCCCCCGGGGGGAGCTCCTACAATGAGCAGTTCTTC
CDR3aa: CSVDPPGGSSYNEQFF

d_gene: -
j_gene: TRBJ1-1
abundance: -
v_gene: TRBV6-1
CDR3nt: TGTGCCAGCAGTGACAGGGTTACTGAAGCTTTCTTT
CDR3aa: CASSDRVTEAFF

d_gene: -
j_gene: TRBJ1-2
abundance: -
v_gene: TRBV4-3
CDR3nt: TGCGCCAGCAGCCAAAGTACCAAGACGGCGATCTATGGCTACACCTTC
CDR3aa: CASSQSTKTAIYGYTF

d_gene: -
j_gene: TRBJ2-1
abundance: once
v_gene: TRBV4-3
CDR3nt: TGCGCCAGCAGCCAAGATCCAAGATCCTACAATGAGCAGTTCTTC
CDR3aa: CASSQDPRSYNEQFF

d_gene: -
j_gene: TRBJ1-1
abundance: -
v_gene: TRBV9
CDR3nt: TGTGCCAGCAGCGTTTCCGGGGTGAACACTGAAGCTTTCTTT
CDR3aa: CASSVSGVNTEAFF

d_gene: -
j_gene: TRBJ2-2
abundance: once
v_gene: TRBV7-8
CDR3nt: TGTGCCAGCAGCTTAGTCGACACCGGGGAGCTGTTTTTT
CDR3aa: CASSLVDTGELFF

d_gene: TRBD1
j_gene: TRBJ1-1
abundance: -
v_gene: TRBV5-4
CDR3nt: TGTGCCAGCAGCTCGGACAGGGAGACTGAAGCTTTCTTT
CDR3aa: CASSSDRETEAFF

d_gene: -
j_gene: TRBJ1-1
abundance: -
v_gene: TRBV27
CDR3nt: TGTGCCAGCACGAAGGTAGGGCAGACGAACACTGAAGCTTTCTTT
CDR3aa: CASTKVGQTNTEAFF

d_gene: TRBD1
j_gene: TRBJ2-1
abundance: -
v_gene: TRBV25-1
CDR3nt: TGTGCCAGCAGTCGGTCCGGGACAGGGTCCAATGAGCAGTTCTTC
CDR3aa: CASSRSGTGSNEQFF

d_gene: -
j_gene: TRBJ1-1
abundance: -
v_gene: TRBV6-5
CDR3nt: TGTGCCAGCAGGAGAACAGATTTGAACACTGAAGCTTTCTTT
CDR3aa: CASRRTDLNTEAFF

d_gene: -
j_gene: TRBJ2-5
abundance: -
v_gene: TRBV4-3
CDR3nt: TGCGCCAGCAGCCAAGAATTGGGCGGAGGGATGGAGACCCAGTACTTC
CDR3aa: CASSQELGGGMETQYF

d_gene: -
j_gene: TRBJ1-4
abundance: -
v_gene: TRBV7-6
CDR3nt: TGTGCCAGCAGCTCAGTCCAGGGTGACTTTGAAAAACTGTTTTTT
CDR3aa: CASSSVQGDFEKLFF

d_gene: TRBD2
j_gene: TRBJ2-1
abundance: -
v_gene: TRBV6-4
CDR3nt: TGTGCCAGCAGTAGCGGGGGGGCCAATGAGCAGTTCTTC
CDR3aa: CASSSGGANEQFF

d_gene: -
j_gene: TRBJ2-5
abundance: -
v_gene: TRBV4-2
CDR3nt: TGTGCCAGCAGCCAAGACTATGCATTGGAGACCCAGTACTTC
CDR3aa: CASSQDYALETQYF